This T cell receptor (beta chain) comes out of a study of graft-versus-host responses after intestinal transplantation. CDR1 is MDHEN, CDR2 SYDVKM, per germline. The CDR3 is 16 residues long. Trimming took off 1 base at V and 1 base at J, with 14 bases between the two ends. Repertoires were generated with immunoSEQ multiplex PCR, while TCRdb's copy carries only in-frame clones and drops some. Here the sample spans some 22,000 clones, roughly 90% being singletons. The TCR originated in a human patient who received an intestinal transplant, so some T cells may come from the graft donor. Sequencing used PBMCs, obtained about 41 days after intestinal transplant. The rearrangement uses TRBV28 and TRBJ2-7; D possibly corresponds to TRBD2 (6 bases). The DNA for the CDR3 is TGTGCCAGCAGTTTATTTACGTTCGGGGGTTCCTACGAGCAGTACTTC. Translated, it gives CASSLFTFGGSYEQYF.